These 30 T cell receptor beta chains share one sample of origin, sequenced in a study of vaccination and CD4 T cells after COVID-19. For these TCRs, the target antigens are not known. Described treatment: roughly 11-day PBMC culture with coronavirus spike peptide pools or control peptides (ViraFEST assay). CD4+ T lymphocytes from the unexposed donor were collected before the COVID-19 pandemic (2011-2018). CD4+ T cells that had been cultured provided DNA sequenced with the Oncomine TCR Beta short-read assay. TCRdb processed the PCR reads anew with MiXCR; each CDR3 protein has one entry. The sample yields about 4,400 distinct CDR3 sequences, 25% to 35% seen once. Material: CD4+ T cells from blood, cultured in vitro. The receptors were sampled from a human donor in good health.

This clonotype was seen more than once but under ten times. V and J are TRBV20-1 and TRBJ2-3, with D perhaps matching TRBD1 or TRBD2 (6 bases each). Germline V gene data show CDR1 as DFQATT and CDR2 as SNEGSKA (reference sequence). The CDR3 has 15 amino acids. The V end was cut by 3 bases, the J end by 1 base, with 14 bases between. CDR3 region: CSARIAEGGTDTQYF. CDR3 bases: TGCAGTGCTAGGATTGCGGAGGGGGGCACAGATACGCAGTATTTT.

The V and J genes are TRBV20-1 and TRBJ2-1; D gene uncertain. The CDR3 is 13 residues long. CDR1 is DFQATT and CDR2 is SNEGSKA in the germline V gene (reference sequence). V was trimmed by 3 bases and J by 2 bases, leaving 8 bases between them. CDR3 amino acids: CSARGITYNEQFF. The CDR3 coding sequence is TGCAGTGCTAGGGGAATAACCTACAATGAGCAGTTCTTC.

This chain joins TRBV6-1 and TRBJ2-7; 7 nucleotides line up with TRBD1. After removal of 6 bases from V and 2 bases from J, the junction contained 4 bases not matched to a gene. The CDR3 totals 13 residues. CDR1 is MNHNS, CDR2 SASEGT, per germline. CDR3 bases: TGTGCCAGCAGAGGACAGGTGGCCTACGAGCAGTACTTC. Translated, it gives CASRGQVAYEQYF.

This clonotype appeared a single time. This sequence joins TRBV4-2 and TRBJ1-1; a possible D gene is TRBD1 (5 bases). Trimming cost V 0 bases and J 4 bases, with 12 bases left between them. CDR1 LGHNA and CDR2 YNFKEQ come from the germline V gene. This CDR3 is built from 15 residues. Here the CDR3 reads CASSQDLQGGTEAFF. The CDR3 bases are TGTGCCAGCAGCCAAGATCTGCAGGGAGGCACTGAAGCTTTCTTT.

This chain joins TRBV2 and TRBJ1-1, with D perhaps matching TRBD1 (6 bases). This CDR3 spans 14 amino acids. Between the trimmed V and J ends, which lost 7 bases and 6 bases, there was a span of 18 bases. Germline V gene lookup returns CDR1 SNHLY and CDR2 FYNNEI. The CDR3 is CASNLPGGAPEAFF. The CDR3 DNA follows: TGTGCCAGCAATCTCCCGGGGGGGGCGCCTGAAGCTTTCTTT.

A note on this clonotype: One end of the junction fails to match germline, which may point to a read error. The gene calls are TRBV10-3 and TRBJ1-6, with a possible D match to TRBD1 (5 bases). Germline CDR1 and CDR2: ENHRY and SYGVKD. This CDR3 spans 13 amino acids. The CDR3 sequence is CVIKSQGYSPLHF. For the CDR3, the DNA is TGTGTCATCAAGTCTCAGGGCTATTCACCCCTCCACTTT.

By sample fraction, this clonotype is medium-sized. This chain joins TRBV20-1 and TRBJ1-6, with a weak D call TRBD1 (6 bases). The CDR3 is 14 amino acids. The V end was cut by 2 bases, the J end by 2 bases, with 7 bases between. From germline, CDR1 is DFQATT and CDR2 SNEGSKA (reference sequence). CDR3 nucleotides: TGCAGTGCTAGACGGGGGCCCTATAATTCACCCCTCCACTTT. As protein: CSARRGPYNSPLHF.

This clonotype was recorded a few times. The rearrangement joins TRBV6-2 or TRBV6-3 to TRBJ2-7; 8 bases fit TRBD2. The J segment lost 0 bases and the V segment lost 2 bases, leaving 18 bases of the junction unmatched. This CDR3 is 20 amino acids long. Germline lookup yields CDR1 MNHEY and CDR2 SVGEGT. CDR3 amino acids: CASSYPREEGTLLSSYEQYF. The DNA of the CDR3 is TGTGCCAGCAGTTACCCGCGGGAGGAGGGGACATTACTAAGCTCCTACGAGCAGTACTTC.

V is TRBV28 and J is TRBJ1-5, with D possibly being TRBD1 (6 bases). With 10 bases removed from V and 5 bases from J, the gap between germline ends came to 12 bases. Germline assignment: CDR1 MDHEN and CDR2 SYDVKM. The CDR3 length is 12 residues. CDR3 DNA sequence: TGTGCCACCCTGAGGGGGTATCAGCCCCAGCATTTT. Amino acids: CATLRGYQPQHF. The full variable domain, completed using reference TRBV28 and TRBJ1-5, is DVKVTQSSRYLVKRTGEKVFLECVQDMDHENMFWYRQDPGLGLRLIYFSYDVKMKEKGDIPEGYSVSREKKERFSLILESASTNQTSMYLCATLRGYQPQHFGDGTRLSIL.

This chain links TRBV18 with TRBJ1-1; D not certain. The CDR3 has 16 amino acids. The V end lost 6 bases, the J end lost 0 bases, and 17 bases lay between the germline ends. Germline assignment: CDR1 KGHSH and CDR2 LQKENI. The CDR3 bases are TGTGCCAGCTCGGGTCTCTCGGAGATTTTGAACACTGAAGCTTTCTTT. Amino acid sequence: CASSGLSEILNTEAFF.

The CDR3 bases are TGTGCCACCAGGAGCTCTGGGGCCAACGTCCTGACTTTC. It yields the protein CATRSSGANVLTF. The chain recombines TRBV28 with TRBJ2-6; D remains ambiguous. Germline CDR1 reads MDHEN; CDR2 reads SYDVKM. The CDR3 extends over 13 amino acids. Trimming pared 10 bases from V and 0 bases from J, leaving 7 bases between.

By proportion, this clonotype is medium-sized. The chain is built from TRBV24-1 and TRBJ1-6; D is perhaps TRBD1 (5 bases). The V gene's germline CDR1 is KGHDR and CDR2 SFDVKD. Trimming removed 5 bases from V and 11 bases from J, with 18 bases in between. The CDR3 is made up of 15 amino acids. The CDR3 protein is CATSAGRSGQAPLHF. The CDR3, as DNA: TGTGCCACCAGTGCGGGGCGGTCGGGTCAGGCACCCCTCCACTTT.

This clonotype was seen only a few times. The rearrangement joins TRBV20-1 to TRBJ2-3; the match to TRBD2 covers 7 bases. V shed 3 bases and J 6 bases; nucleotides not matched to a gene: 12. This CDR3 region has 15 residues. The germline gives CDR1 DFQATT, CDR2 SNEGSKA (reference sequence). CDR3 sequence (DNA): TGCAGTGCTAGGGGGAGCGGGGACGGGACCGATACGCAGTATTTT. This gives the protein CSARGSGDGTDTQYF.

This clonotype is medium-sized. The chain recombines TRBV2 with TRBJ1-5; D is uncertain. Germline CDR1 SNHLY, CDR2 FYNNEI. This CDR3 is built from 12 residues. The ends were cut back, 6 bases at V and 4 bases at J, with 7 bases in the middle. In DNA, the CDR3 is TGTGCCAGCAGGGACCCAAATCAGCCCCAGCATTTT. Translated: CASRDPNQPQHF.

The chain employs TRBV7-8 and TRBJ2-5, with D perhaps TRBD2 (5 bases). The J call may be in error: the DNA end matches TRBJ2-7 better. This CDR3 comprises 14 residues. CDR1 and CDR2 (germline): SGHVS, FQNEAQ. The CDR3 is CASSFGLAAYEQYF. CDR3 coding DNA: TGTGCCAGCAGCTTCGGCCTAGCTGCCTACGAGCAGTACTTC.

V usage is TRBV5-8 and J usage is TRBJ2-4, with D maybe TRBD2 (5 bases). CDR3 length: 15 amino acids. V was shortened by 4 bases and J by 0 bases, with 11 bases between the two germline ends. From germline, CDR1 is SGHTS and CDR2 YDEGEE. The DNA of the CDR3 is TGTGCCAGCAGCCCGGACGGGATAGCCAAAAACATTCAGTACTTC. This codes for CASSPDGIAKNIQYF.

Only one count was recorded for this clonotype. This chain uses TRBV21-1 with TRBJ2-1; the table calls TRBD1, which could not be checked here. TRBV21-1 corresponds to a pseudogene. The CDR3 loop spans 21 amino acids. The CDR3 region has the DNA TGTGCCAGCAGCAACCCAGACAGGGTCATGGAATCCTCAAGTTCCTACAATGAGCAGTTCTTC. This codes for CASSNPDRVMESSSSYNEQFF.

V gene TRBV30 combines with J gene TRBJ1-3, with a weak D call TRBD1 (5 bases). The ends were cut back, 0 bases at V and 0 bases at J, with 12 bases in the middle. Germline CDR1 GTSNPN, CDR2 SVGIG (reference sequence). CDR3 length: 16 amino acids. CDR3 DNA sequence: TGTGCCTGGAGTGTACGGGGCCGGGGCTCTGGAAACACCATATATTTT. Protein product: CAWSVRGRGSGNTIYF.

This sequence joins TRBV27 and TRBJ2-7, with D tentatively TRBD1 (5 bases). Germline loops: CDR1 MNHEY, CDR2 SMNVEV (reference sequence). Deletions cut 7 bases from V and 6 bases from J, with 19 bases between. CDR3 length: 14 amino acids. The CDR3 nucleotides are TGTGCCAGCAAGCTTTTAAGGGGATCCAGCGAGCAGTACTTC. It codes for CASKLLRGSSEQYF.

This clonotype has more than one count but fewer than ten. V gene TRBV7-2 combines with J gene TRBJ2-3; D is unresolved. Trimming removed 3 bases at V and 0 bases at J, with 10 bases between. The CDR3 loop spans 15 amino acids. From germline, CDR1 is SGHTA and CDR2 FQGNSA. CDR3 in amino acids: CASSLLAFSTDTQYF. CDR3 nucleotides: TGTGCCAGCAGCTTGCTCGCATTTAGCACAGATACGCAGTATTTT.

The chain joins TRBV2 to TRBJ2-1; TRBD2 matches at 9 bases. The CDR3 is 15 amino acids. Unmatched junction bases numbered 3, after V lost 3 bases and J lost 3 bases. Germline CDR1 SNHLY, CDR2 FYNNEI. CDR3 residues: CASSDRRGGYNEQFF. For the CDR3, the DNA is TGTGCCAGCAGTGATCGGCGGGGGGGCTACAATGAGCAGTTCTTC.

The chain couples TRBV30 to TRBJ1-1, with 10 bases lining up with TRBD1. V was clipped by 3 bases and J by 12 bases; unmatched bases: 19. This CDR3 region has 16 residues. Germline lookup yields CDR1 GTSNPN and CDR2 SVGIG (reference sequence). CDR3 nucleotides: TGTGCCTGGAGCTTAGCGGGGACAGGGGTTTATAGGGTAACTTTCTTT. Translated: CAWSLAGTGVYRVTFF.

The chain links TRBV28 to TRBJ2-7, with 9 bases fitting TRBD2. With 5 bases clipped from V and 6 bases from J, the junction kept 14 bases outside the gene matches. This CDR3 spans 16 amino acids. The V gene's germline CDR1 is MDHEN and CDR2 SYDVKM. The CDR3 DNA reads TGTGCCAGCAGTGCGGCGGCTAGCGGGATACTCACCGAGCAGTACTTC. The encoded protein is CASSAAASGILTEQYF.

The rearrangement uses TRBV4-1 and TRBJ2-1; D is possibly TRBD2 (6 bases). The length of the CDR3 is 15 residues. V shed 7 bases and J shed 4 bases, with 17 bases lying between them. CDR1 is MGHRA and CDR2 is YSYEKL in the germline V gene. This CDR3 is CASMSRGVPYNEQFF. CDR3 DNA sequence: TGCGCCAGCATGTCGCGGGGCGTGCCATACAATGAGCAGTTCTTC.

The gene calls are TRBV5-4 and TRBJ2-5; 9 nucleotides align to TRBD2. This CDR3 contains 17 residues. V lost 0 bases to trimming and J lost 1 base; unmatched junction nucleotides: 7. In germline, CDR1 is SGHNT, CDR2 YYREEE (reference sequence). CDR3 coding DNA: TGTGCCAGCAGCTTGGGCGGCAGCGGGGGGCTCCAAGAGACCCAGTACTTC. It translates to CASSLGGSGGLQETQYF.

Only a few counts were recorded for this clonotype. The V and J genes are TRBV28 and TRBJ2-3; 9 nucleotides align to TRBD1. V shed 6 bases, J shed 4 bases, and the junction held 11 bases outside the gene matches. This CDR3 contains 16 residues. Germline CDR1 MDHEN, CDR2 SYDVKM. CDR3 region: CASRPTPGQGPDTQYF. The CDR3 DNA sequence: TGTGCCAGCAGGCCTACTCCGGGACAGGGTCCAGATACGCAGTATTTT.

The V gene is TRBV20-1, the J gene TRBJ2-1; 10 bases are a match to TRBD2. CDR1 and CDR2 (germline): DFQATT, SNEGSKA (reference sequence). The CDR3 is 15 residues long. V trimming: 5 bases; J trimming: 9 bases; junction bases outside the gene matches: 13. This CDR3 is CSAHNPGLAQGEQFF. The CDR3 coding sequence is TGCAGTGCTCATAACCCGGGACTAGCGCAGGGTGAGCAGTTCTTC.

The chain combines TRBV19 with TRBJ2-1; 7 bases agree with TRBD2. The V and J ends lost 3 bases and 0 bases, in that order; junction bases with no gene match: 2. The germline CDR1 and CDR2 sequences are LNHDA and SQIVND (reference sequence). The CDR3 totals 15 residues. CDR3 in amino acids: CASSIRTSSYNEQFF. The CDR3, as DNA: TGTGCCAGTAGTATTCGGACTAGCTCCTACAATGAGCAGTTCTTC. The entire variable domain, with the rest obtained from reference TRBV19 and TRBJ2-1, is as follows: DGGITQSPKYLFRKEGQNVTLSCEQNLNHDAMYWYRQDPGQGLRLIYYSQIVNDFQKGDIAEGYSVSREKKESFPLTVTSAQKNPTAFYLCASSIRTSSYNEQFFGPGTRLTVL.

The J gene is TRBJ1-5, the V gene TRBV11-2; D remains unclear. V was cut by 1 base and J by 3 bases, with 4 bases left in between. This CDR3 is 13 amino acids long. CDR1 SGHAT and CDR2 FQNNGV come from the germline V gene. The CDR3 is CASSLVINQPQHF. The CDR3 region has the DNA TGTGCCAGCAGCTTAGTGATCAATCAGCCCCAGCATTTT.

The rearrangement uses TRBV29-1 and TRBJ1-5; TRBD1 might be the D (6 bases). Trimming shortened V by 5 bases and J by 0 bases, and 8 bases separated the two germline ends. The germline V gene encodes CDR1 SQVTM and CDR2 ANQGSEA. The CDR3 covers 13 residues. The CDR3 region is CSVRDNSNQPQHF. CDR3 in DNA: TGCAGCGTTAGGGACAATAGCAATCAGCCCCAGCATTTT.